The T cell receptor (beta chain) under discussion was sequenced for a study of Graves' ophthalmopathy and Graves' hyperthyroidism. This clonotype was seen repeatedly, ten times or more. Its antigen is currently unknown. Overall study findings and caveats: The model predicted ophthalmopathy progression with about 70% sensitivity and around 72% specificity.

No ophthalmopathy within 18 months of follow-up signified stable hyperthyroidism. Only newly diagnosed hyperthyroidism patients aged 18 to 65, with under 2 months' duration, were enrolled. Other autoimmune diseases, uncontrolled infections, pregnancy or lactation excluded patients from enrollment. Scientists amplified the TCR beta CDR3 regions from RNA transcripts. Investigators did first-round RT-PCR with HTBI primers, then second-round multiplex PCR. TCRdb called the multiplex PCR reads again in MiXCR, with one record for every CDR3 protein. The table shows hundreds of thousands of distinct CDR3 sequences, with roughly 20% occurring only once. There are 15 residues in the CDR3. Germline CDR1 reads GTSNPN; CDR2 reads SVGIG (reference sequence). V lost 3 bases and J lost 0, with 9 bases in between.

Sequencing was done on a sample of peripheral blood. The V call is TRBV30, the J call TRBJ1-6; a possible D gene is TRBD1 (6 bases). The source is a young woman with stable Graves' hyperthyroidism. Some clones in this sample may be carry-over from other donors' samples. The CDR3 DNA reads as TGTGCCTGGAGAGGACAGAGCTCCTATAATTCACCCCTCCACTTT. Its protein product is CAWRGQSSYNSPLHF.